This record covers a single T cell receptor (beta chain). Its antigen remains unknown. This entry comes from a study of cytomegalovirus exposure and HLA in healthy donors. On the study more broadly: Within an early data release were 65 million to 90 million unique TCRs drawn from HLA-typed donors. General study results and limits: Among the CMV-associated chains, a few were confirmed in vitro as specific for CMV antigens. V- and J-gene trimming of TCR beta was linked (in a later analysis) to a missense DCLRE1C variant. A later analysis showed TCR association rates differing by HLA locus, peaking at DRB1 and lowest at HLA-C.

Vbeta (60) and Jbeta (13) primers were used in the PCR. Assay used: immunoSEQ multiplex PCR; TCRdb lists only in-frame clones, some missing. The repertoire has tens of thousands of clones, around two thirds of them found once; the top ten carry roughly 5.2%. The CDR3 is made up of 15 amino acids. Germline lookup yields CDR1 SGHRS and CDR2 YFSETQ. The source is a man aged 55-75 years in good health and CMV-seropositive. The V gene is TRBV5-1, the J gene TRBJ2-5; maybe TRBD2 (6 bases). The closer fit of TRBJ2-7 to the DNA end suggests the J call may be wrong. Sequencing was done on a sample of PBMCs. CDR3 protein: CASSLAAGGAYEQYF. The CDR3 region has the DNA TGCGCCAGCAGCTTGGCTGCCGGCGGGGCCTACGAGCAGTACTTC.